The clone carrying this TCR beta chain was counted a few times. Its antigen is as yet unknown. These data come from a study of CD8 T cells in ankylosing spondylitis. Broader study findings: Several highly homologous variants formed a TCR beta motif that appeared characteristic of ankylosing spondylitis blood. Reportedly, matched ankylosing spondylitis synovial fluid was significantly enriched for disease-linked clones.

TCRdb ran MiXCR on the 5' RACE reads and lists one entry per CDR3 protein. Of about 340,000 distinct CDR3 sequences listed, around 15% were seen once; the top ten hold around 1%. The receptor's source is a male donor with ankylosing spondylitis or in good health (not recorded which). Sequencing input: blood, either unsorted or a sorted T cell fraction (not recorded which).

CDR3 DNA: TGTGCCATCAGTGGGGGTATAGGGAATGAGCAGTTCTTC. This codes for CAISGGIGNEQFF. The chain combines TRBV10-3 with TRBJ2-1; unclear D gene. The CDR3 spans 13 residues. Deletions cut 4 bases from V and 7 bases from J, with 11 bases between. The germline gives CDR1 ENHRY, CDR2 SYGVKD.